Presented here are 22 T cell receptor beta chains from one specimen sequenced in a study of blood T cells in healthy people across ages. Then a second PCR, running roughly 7 to 11 cycles, was carried out with a sample-barcoded 5' primer and a J-beta primer mix. Using its own MiXCR run on the 5' RACE reads, TCRdb lists one record per CDR3 protein. The sample holds some 1.8 million distinct CDR3 sequences, 39% seen once. The sequenced sample consisted of blood. The receptor source for this set is a human donor in good health.

The chain carries TRBV11-2 and TRBJ1-2; a possible D gene is TRBD1 (6 bases). Germline CDR1 is SGHAT and CDR2 is FQNNGV. With 7 bases removed from V and 7 bases from J, the gap between germline ends came to 19 bases. This CDR3 has 14 amino acids. CDR3 nucleotide sequence: TGTGCCAGCACCTTGGGGAGGGGGGGCGGTGGCTACACCTTC. It yields the protein CASTLGRGGGGYTF.

This clonotype was recorded only once. V gene TRBV20-1 combines with J gene TRBJ2-7; unclear D gene. The CDR3 totals 12 residues. CDR1 and CDR2 from the germline V gene are DFQATT and SNEGSKA (reference sequence). Trimming took off 4 bases at V and 3 bases at J, with 10 bases between the two ends. CDR3 residues: CSAIRSGYEQYF. The DNA for the CDR3 is TGCAGTGCTATCAGGTCGGGCTACGAGCAGTACTTC.

The chain uses TRBV11-2 and TRBJ2-3; 7 bases line up with TRBD1. The V segment lost 5 bases and the J segment 0 bases; nucleotides outside the gene matches: 11. Germline lookup yields CDR1 SGHAT and CDR2 FQNNGV. The CDR3 sequence is 17 residues long. The DNA for the CDR3 is TGTGCCAGCAGCCCGACAGGGTGTAGGACTAGCACAGATACGCAGTATTTT. Its protein product is CASSPTGCRTSTDTQYF.

The V and J genes are TRBV3-1 and TRBJ2-3, with D possibly TRBD1 on 6 matching bases. V gave up 1 base and J gave up 4 bases, with 15 bases separating them. Per germline, CDR1 LGHDT and CDR2 YNNKEL (reference sequence). The CDR3 runs 16 residues. CDR3 sequence (DNA): TGTGCCAGCAGCCAAGTTTCGGGACACCAATCAGATACGCAGTATTTT. Amino acid sequence: CASSQVSGHQSDTQYF.

The rearrangement uses TRBV19 and TRBJ2-1, with D unresolved. The CDR3 is 16 amino acids. The germline V gene has CDR1 LNHDA and CDR2 SQIVND (reference sequence). V was trimmed by 7 bases and J by 0 bases, leaving 16 bases between them. This CDR3 reads CASTSSPSSSYNEQFF. The CDR3 DNA sequence: TGTGCCAGTACCTCCAGCCCCTCGAGCTCCTACAATGAGCAGTTCTTC.

This chain uses TRBV9 with TRBJ1-2; a weak D match, TRBD1 (5 bases). The CDR3 spans 17 residues. V was clipped by 3 bases and J by 3 bases, with 21 bases between them. CDR1 SGDLS and CDR2 YYNGEE come from the germline V gene. The CDR3 loop is CASSALREMMIYYGYTF. In DNA, the CDR3 is TGTGCCAGCAGCGCCCTCAGGGAGATGATGATCTACTATGGCTACACCTTC.

This clonotype has only a few counts. This chain links TRBV12-3 or TRBV12-4 with TRBJ1-2, with 8 bases that match TRBD1. V shed 3 bases, J shed 0 bases, and the junction held 6 bases outside the gene matches. CDR3 size: 16 residues. The CDR3 DNA reads as TGTGCCAGCAGTTTCCGGGACAGGAGCCCTAACTATGGCTACACCTTC. Amino acid sequence: CASSFRDRSPNYGYTF.

The CDR3 coding sequence is TGTGCCAGCAGCCAGAGGTGGAGGGGCCAAGAGACCCAGTACTTC. The encoded protein is CASSQRWRGQETQYF. The genes are TRBV7-9 and TRBJ2-5; weak D call: TRBD2 (6 bases). Trimming pared 5 bases from V and 1 base from J, leaving 14 bases between. CDR1 is SEHNR, CDR2 FQNEAQ, per germline (reference sequence). The CDR3 runs 15 residues.

This clonotype has just a few counts. The chain recombines TRBV7-2 with TRBJ2-7; 7 nucleotides agree with TRBD2. Germline V lookup: CDR1 SGHTA, CDR2 FQGNSA. J was trimmed by 2 bases and V by 4 bases; bases with no gene match: 11. This CDR3 spans 16 amino acids. CDR3 bases: TGTGCCAGCAGCTCCGAAGTCCTAGCGGCAGCCTACGAGCAGTACTTC. It yields the protein CASSSEVLAAAYEQYF.

V and J are TRBV6-6 and TRBJ1-2; 10 nucleotides match TRBD1. The CDR3 has 15 amino acids. Germline V lookup: CDR1 MNHNY, CDR2 SVGAGI (reference sequence). The V and J ends lost 10 bases and 6 bases, in that order; junction bases with no gene match: 14. For the CDR3, the DNA is TGTGCCATCAAAGAGGGACAGGGGATCGGAAATGGCTACACCTTC. Encoded protein: CAIKEGQGIGNGYTF.

This clonotype has more than one count but fewer than ten. Germline is not matched at one junction end, which may reflect a read error. The gene calls are TRBV7-2 and TRBJ2-7; weak D call: TRBD2 (5 bases). In germline, CDR1 is SGHTA, CDR2 FQGNSA. CDR3 length equals 14 residues. The CDR3 DNA is TGCGCCAGCAGCTTGGGAGCAGACTCCTACGAGCAGTACTTC. Protein sequence: CASSLGADSYEQYF.

J is TRBJ2-3 and V is TRBV5-1; tentative D call: TRBD2 (7 bases). The germline gives CDR1 SGHRS, CDR2 YFSETQ. This CDR3 region has 15 residues. Trimming shortened V by 0 bases and J by 4 bases, and 12 bases separated the two germline ends. The CDR3 here is CASSLDGGAPDTQYF. CDR3 DNA: TGCGCCAGCAGCTTGGATGGGGGGGCCCCAGATACGCAGTATTTT. Drawing the rest from reference TRBV5-1 and TRBJ2-3, the complete variable domain is KAGVTQTPRYLIKTRGQQVTLSCSPISGHRSVSWYQQTPGQGLQFLFEYFSETQRNKGNFPGRFSGRQFSNSRSEMNVSTLELGDSALYLCASSLDGGAPDTQYFGPGTRLTVL.

CDR3 nucleotide sequence: TGTGCCATCCCAACAGGGATAGGATCTGGCTACACCTTC. This sequence encodes CAIPTGIGSGYTF. The chain is built from TRBV10-3 and TRBJ1-2; D might be TRBD1 (6 bases). Germline V gene data show CDR1 as ENHRY and CDR2 as SYGVKD. The CDR3 has 13 amino acids. The V end lost 8 bases, the J end lost 7 bases, and 17 bases lay between the germline ends.

This clonotype was recorded once. V is TRBV4-3 and J is TRBJ2-2, with 12 bases matching TRBD2. V was clipped by 1 base and J by 6 bases; unmatched bases: 9. The CDR3 has 18 amino acids. The germline V gene has CDR1 LGHNA and CDR2 YSLEER. CDR3 sequence: CASSQGTSGNRGAGELFF. CDR3 sequence (DNA): TGCGCCAGCAGCCAAGGGACTAGCGGGAACAGAGGGGCCGGGGAGCTGTTTTTT.

This clonotype was observed a handful of times. The chain combines TRBV20-1 with TRBJ2-3; 7 positions match TRBD1. In germline, CDR1 is DFQATT, CDR2 SNEGSKA (reference sequence). CDR3 length: 15 amino acids. With V trimmed by 5 bases and J by 0 bases, 8 bases remained unmatched. The CDR3 sequence is CSAGDSPPSTDTQYF. The CDR3 nucleotides are TGCAGTGCTGGGGACAGCCCCCCTAGCACAGATACGCAGTATTTT.

This clonotype was observed a few times. This sequence joins TRBV20-1 and TRBJ2-3; no firm D call. CDR1 and CDR2 (germline): DFQATT, SNEGSKA (reference sequence). The CDR3 is made up of 14 amino acids. Trimming removed 6 bases at V and 0 bases at J, with 13 bases between. CDR3 loop: CSAIKLDSTDTQYF. As DNA, the CDR3 is TGCAGTGCGATAAAACTGGATAGCACAGATACGCAGTATTTT.

This chain connects TRBV9 to TRBJ2-5; 11 bases are shared with TRBD1. The J call could be wrong; TRBJ2-7 is a better fit for the DNA end. The germline gives CDR1 SGDLS, CDR2 YYNGEE. This CDR3 is built from 16 residues. The CDR3 DNA reads TGTGCCAGCAGCGTACTTGGACAGGGGGCTCTTAACGAGCAGTACTTC. It is translated as CASSVLGQGALNEQYF.

The chain recombines TRBV12-3 or TRBV12-4 with TRBJ1-5; 7 bases are a match to TRBD1. J was trimmed by 3 bases and V by 4 bases; bases with no gene match: 6. The CDR3 sequence is 15 residues long. The CDR3, as DNA: TGTGCCAGCAGTTCAGGGGGGGCGATCAATCAGCCCCAGCATTTT. This translates into CASSSGGAINQPQHF.

This clonotype was recorded a few times. This chain uses TRBV2 with TRBJ2-4; the D is unclear. TRBJ2-7 explains the end of the DNA better; the J call may be wrong. This CDR3 has 12 residues. Germline loops: CDR1 SNHLY, CDR2 FYNNEI. CDR3 nucleotide sequence: TGTGCCAGCCGAGGCCTAAACTACGAGCAGTACTTC. Amino acids: CASRGLNYEQYF.

This chain joins TRBV20-1 and TRBJ2-1, with 11 bases fitting TRBD2. The germline CDR1 and CDR2 sequences are DFQATT and SNEGSKA (reference sequence). V lost 6 bases, J lost 4 bases, and 8 bases stayed unmatched. This CDR3 has 15 amino acids. The CDR3 DNA reads TGCAGTGCGACTACTAGCGGGGGATGGTACAATGAGCAGTTCTTC. Translated: CSATTSGGWYNEQFF.

The rearrangement links TRBV11-3 to TRBJ1-2; perhaps TRBD1 as D (5 bases). V dropped 4 bases and J dropped 8 bases, with 14 bases sitting between them. There are 13 residues in the CDR3. Germline V lookup: CDR1 SGHNT, CDR2 YENEEA. The CDR3 nucleotides read TGTGCCAGCAGCTGGGGCCGATGGGGCGGCTACACCTTC. Protein: CASSWGRWGGYTF.

CDR3 in amino acids: CSVAGQWNQPQHF. Written as DNA, the CDR3 is TGCAGCGTCGCCGGACAGTGGAATCAGCCCCAGCATTTT. This chain connects TRBV29-1 to TRBJ1-5, with a possible D match to TRBD1 (6 bases). CDR3 length equals 13 residues. Between the trimmed V and J ends, which lost 6 bases and 4 bases, there was a span of 13 bases. The V gene's germline CDR1 is SQVTM and CDR2 ANQGSEA.